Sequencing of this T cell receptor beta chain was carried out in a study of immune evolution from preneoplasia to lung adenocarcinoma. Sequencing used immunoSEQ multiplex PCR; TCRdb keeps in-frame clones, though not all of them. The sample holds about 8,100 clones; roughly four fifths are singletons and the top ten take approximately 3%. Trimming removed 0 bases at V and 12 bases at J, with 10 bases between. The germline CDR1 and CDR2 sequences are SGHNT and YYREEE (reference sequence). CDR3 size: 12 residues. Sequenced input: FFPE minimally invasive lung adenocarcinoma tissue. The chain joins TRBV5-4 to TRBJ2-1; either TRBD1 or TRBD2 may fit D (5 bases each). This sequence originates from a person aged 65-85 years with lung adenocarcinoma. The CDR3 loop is CASSLDGTLQFF. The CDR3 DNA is TGTGCCAGCAGCTTGGATGGGACCTTGCAGTTCTTC.